This is a list of T cell receptor beta chains from one sample in a study of PD-L1 blockade in urothelial cancer. The protocol was immunoSEQ multiplex PCR, while the TCRdb copy is restricted to in-frame clones and leaves out a portion. The table has about 87,000 clones, roughly 84% seen once. The sequenced sample was PBMCs, obtained around atezolizumab (anti-PD-L1) treatment. All receptors come from a man in his 60s with urothelial cancer. CDR3s include the opening cysteine and the closing phenylalanine or tryptophan. A D gene is named only where the DNA matches it firmly. Size is omitted from some rows. Given values are once, few, many or a class for expanded clones.

d_gene: TRBD1; v_gene: TRBV29-1; j_gene: TRBJ2-2; abundance: -; CDR3aa: CSVGGRDRHTGELFF; CDR3nt: TGCAGCGTTGGGGGCCGGGACAGACACACCGGGGAGCTGTTTTTT
d_gene: -; v_gene: TRBV5-4; j_gene: TRBJ1-1; abundance: -; CDR3aa: CASSLGRGPEAFF; CDR3nt: TGTGCCAGCAGCTTGGGCAGGGGACCTGAAGCTTTCTTT
d_gene: TRBD1; v_gene: TRBV27; j_gene: TRBJ1-2; abundance: -; CDR3aa: CASSIYRGSGYTF; CDR3nt: TGTGCCAGCAGTATCTACAGGGGCAGTGGCTACACCTTC
d_gene: TRBD1; v_gene: TRBV6-1; j_gene: TRBJ2-7; abundance: -; CDR3aa: CALSPGQGAFGQYF; CDR3nt: TGTGCCCTTTCTCCGGGACAGGGGGCTTTCGGGCAGTACTTC
d_gene: TRBD2; v_gene: TRBV27; j_gene: TRBJ2-5; abundance: -; CDR3aa: CATPLTSEPQETQYF; CDR3nt: TGTGCCACCCCCTTGACTAGCGAGCCACAAGAGACCCAGTACTTC
d_gene: -; v_gene: TRBV6-5; j_gene: TRBJ1-1; abundance: -; CDR3aa: CASSYYSGGAEAFF; CDR3nt: TGTGCCAGCAGTTACTACTCAGGAGGGGCTGAAGCTTTCTTT
d_gene: TRBD1; v_gene: TRBV11-2; j_gene: TRBJ1-2; abundance: -; CDR3aa: CASSLHPQGQGSGYTF; CDR3nt: TGTGCCAGCAGCCTACATCCTCAGGGACAGGGATCAGGCTACACCTTC
d_gene: TRBD1; v_gene: TRBV5-1; j_gene: TRBJ2-7; abundance: -; CDR3aa: CASSLPGQGAGEQYF; CDR3nt: TGCGCCAGCAGCCTTCCCGGGCAGGGGGCTGGGGAGCAGTACTTC
d_gene: -; v_gene: TRBV10-3; j_gene: TRBJ1-5; abundance: -; CDR3aa: CAISELGQGFNQPQHF; CDR3nt: TGTGCCATCAGTGAGTTGGGTCAGGGGTTCAATCAGCCCCAGCATTTT
d_gene: -; v_gene: TRBV5-1; j_gene: TRBJ2-3; abundance: once; CDR3aa: CASSLVGTDTQYF; CDR3nt: TGCGCCAGCAGCTTGGTCGGCACAGATACGCAGTATTTT
d_gene: TRBD2; v_gene: TRBV28; j_gene: TRBJ2-2; abundance: -; CDR3aa: CASHPPGGRVTGELFF; CDR3nt: TGTGCCAGCCATCCCCCCGGGGGGAGGGTCACCGGGGAGCTGTTTTTT
d_gene: TRBD2; v_gene: TRBV12-5; j_gene: TRBJ2-3; abundance: -; CDR3aa: CASGLADGRTHTDTQYF; CDR3nt: TGTGCTAGTGGTTTAGCCGACGGGAGGACTCACACAGATACGCAGTATTTT
d_gene: TRBD1; v_gene: TRBV7-9; j_gene: TRBJ1-5; abundance: -; CDR3aa: CASSLEGAIRGNQPQHF; CDR3nt: TGTGCCAGCAGCTTAGAGGGGGCCATCCGGGGGAATCAGCCCCAGCATTTT
d_gene: TRBD1; v_gene: TRBV5-1; j_gene: TRBJ2-7; abundance: -; CDR3aa: CASSPGDRANYEQYF; CDR3nt: TGCGCCAGCAGCCCTGGTGACAGGGCGAACTACGAGCAGTACTTC
d_gene: -; v_gene: TRBV6-5; j_gene: TRBJ1-3; abundance: -; CDR3aa: CASSYGQRSGNTIYF; CDR3nt: TGTGCCAGCAGTTACGGACAGCGCTCTGGAAACACCATATATTTT
d_gene: TRBD2; v_gene: TRBV5-1; j_gene: TRBJ2-7; abundance: once; CDR3aa: CASSLGLELGREQYF; CDR3nt: TGCGCCAGCAGCTTAGGACTAGAGTTAGGTCGCGAGCAGTACTTC
d_gene: TRBD2; v_gene: TRBV10-3; j_gene: TRBJ2-1; abundance: -; CDR3aa: CAISERVAGGYNEQFF; CDR3nt: TGTGCCATCAGTGAGCGGGTAGCGGGGGGTTACAATGAGCAGTTCTTC
d_gene: TRBD2; v_gene: TRBV7-9; j_gene: TRBJ2-5; abundance: -; CDR3aa: CASSLRLAGQETQYF; CDR3nt: TGTGCCAGCAGCTTAAGGTTAGCGGGCCAAGAGACCCAGTACTTC
d_gene: TRBD1; v_gene: TRBV28; j_gene: TRBJ2-2; abundance: -; CDR3aa: CASRNDRGGAELFF; CDR3nt: TGTGCCAGCAGAAATGACAGGGGTGGAGCGGAGCTGTTTTTT
d_gene: TRBD2; v_gene: TRBV5-1; j_gene: TRBJ2-7; abundance: -; CDR3aa: CASSPASGGYEQYF; CDR3nt: TGCGCCAGCAGCCCCGCTAGCGGGGGCTACGAGCAGTACTTC
d_gene: -; v_gene: TRBV7-2; j_gene: TRBJ2-5; abundance: -; CDR3aa: CASSLVMGLGETQYF; CDR3nt: TGTGCCAGCAGCTTAGTCATGGGGCTAGGAGAGACCCAGTACTTC
d_gene: TRBD2; v_gene: TRBV19; j_gene: TRBJ2-7; abundance: few; CDR3aa: CASSILAGFSYEQYF; CDR3nt: TGTGCCAGTAGTATCCTAGCGGGGTTCTCCTACGAGCAGTACTTC
d_gene: TRBD2; v_gene: TRBV11-2; j_gene: TRBJ2-1; abundance: -; CDR3aa: CASSLRTSGSDEQFF; CDR3nt: TGTGCCAGCAGCTTAAGGACTAGCGGGAGTGATGAGCAGTTCTTC
d_gene: -; v_gene: TRBV9; j_gene: TRBJ2-3; abundance: -; CDR3aa: CASSGRRDTRGDTQYF; CDR3nt: TGTGCCAGCTCCGGCAGGAGGGATACAAGGGGAGATACGCAGTATTTT
d_gene: -; v_gene: TRBV6-5; j_gene: TRBJ2-1; abundance: -; CDR3aa: CASSYREGHSYNEQFF; CDR3nt: TGTGCCAGCAGTTACCGAGAGGGCCACTCCTACAATGAGCAGTTCTTC
d_gene: -; v_gene: TRBV6-5; j_gene: TRBJ1-3; abundance: -; CDR3aa: CASSLRQKGNTIYF; CDR3nt: TGTGCCAGCAGTCTCAGACAAAAAGGAAACACCATATATTTT
d_gene: TRBD1; v_gene: TRBV18; j_gene: TRBJ1-2; abundance: -; CDR3aa: CASSRSSGTAANYGYTF; CDR3nt: TGTGCCAGCTCACGATCGTCCGGGACAGCAGCTAACTATGGCTACACCTTC
d_gene: -; v_gene: TRBV28; j_gene: TRBJ1-2; abundance: -; CDR3aa: CASSLARVGGGYTF; CDR3nt: TGTGCCAGCAGTTTAGCCAGGGTGGGAGGTGGCTACACCTTC
d_gene: TRBD2; v_gene: TRBV9; j_gene: TRBJ2-2; abundance: -; CDR3aa: CASRGTSGGAGELFF; CDR3nt: TGTGCCAGCAGAGGGACTAGCGGGGGGGCCGGGGAGCTGTTTTTT
d_gene: TRBD2; v_gene: TRBV28; j_gene: TRBJ2-7; abundance: -; CDR3aa: CASSPFPGLASYEQYF; CDR3nt: TGTGCCAGCAGTCCCTTCCCCGGACTAGCGAGCTACGAGCAGTACTTC
d_gene: TRBD1; v_gene: TRBV28; j_gene: TRBJ1-5; abundance: once; CDR3aa: CASSSSTGGDNQPQHF; CDR3nt: TGTGCCAGCAGCTCGTCGACAGGGGGCGACAATCAGCCCCAGCATTTT
d_gene: -; v_gene: TRBV7-2; j_gene: TRBJ2-1; abundance: -; CDR3aa: CASSLFAGPYNEQFF; CDR3nt: TGTGCCAGCAGCTTATTCGCGGGACCTTACAATGAGCAGTTCTTC
d_gene: TRBD1; v_gene: TRBV5-5; j_gene: TRBJ1-1; abundance: -; CDR3aa: CASSLVGTGPFGAFF; CDR3nt: TGTGCCAGCAGCTTGGTCGGGACAGGGCCCTTCGGAGCTTTCTTT
d_gene: -; v_gene: TRBV12-5; j_gene: TRBJ1-1; abundance: -; CDR3aa: CASGLLRTEAFF; CDR3nt: TGTGCTAGTGGTTTGCTTCGTACTGAAGCTTTCTTT
d_gene: -; v_gene: TRBV18; j_gene: TRBJ2-5; abundance: -; CDR3aa: CASSHDKHLETQYF; CDR3nt: TGTGCCAGCTCCCACGACAAGCACTTAGAGACCCAGTACTTC